This T cell receptor (beta chain) emerged from a study of blood T cell repertoires in COVID-19. The CDR3 has 16 residues. From germline, CDR1 is SGHKS and CDR2 YYEKEE (reference sequence). Trimming at V came to 7 bases and at J to 1 base, leaving 13 bases not matched to a gene. This clone was counted between two and nine times. Libraries were prepared by immunoSEQ multiplex PCR; TCRdb keeps only in-frame clonotypes and omits some of them. In the table there are some 77,000 clones, over 80% of which are singletons. This chain connects TRBV5-5 to TRBJ1-1; 7 bases line up with TRBD1. The origin of this receptor is a woman in her fifties or sixties with acute or convalescent COVID-19. Sequencing was done on a sample of peripheral blood. CDR3 nucleotide sequence: TGTGCCAGCGCCACCCAGCCAGGGGGAGAGAACACTGAAGCTTTCTTT. Translation gives CASATQPGGENTEAFF. The full variable domain, rest sourced from reference TRBV5-5 and TRBJ1-1, is DAGVTQSPTHLIKTRGQQVTLRCSPISGHKSVSWYQQVLGQGPQFIFQYYEKEERGRGNFPDRFSARQFPNYSSELNVNALLLGDSALYLCASATQPGGENTEAFFGQGTRLTVV.